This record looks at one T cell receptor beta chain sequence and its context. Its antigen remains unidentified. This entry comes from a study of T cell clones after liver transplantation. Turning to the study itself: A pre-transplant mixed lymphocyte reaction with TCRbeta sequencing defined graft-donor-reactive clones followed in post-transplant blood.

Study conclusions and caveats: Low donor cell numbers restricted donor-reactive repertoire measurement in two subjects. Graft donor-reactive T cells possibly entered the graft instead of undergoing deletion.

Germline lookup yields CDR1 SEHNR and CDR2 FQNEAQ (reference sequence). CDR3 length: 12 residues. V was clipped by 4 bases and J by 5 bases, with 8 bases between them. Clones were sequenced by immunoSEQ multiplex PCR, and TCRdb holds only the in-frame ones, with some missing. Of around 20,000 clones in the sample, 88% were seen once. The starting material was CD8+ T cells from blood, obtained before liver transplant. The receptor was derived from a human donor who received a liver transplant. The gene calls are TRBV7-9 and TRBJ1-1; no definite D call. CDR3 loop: CASSSRGTEAFF. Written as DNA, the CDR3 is TGTGCCAGCAGCTCTCGAGGGACTGAAGCTTTCTTT.